The rows below give T cell receptor beta chains drawn from one sample of a study of identifying expanded T cells in peripheral blood. TCRdb's table, derived via immunoSEQ multiplex PCR, lists solely in-frame clones and lacks some. The profile shows about 47,000 clones, approximately 80% of them singletons. The sample was blood. All receptors come from a person aged 18 to 75 in good health. CDR3s include the opening cysteine and the closing phenylalanine or tryptophan. D genes are given only for firm matches. Some rows have no size entry. The others give once, few or many, or a class for an expanded clone.

j_call | v_call | clone_size | d_call | cdr3_nt | cdr3_aa
TRBJ1-4 | TRBV30 | NA | NA | TGTGCCTGGAGTGGGAGTTTTGCAACTAATGAAAAACTGTTTTTT | CAWSGSFATNEKLFF
TRBJ2-2 | TRBV19 | NA | NA | TGTGCCAGTAGATTAAAATCAGCGATAGCGGCCGGGGAGCTGTTTTTT | CASRLKSAIAAGELFF
TRBJ2-7 | TRBV30 | NA | NA | TGTGCCTGGAGTGTAGCAGGGCCTGGCGAGCAGTACTTC | CAWSVAGPGEQYF
TRBJ1-2 | TRBV19 | NA | TRBD1 | TGTGCCAGTAGTACTCGACAGGGCTCTAACTATGGCTACACCTTC | CASSTRQGSNYGYTF
TRBJ1-3 | TRBV9 | NA | NA | TGTGCCAGCAGCGGTACCGACGGATACTCCGGAAACACCATATATTTT | CASSGTDGYSGNTIYF
TRBJ2-7 | TRBV6-5 | NA | NA | TGTGCCAGCAGTTACGACAGGACATCCTACGAGCAGTACTTC | CASSYDRTSYEQYF
TRBJ2-7 | TRBV6-6 | few | TRBD1 | TGTGCCAGCAGTAGGGGACAGGGGGTAGGCGAGCAGTACTTC | CASSRGQGVGEQYF
TRBJ2-7 | TRBV6-1 | NA | TRBD1 | TGTGCCAGCAGTGAAGGGTGGACAGGACCATACGAGCAGTACTTC | CASSEGWTGPYEQYF
TRBJ2-7 | TRBV9 | NA | TRBD1 | TGTGCCAGCAGCGACCGGACAGGGCAGTACTTC | CASSDRTGQYF
TRBJ2-1 | TRBV9 | medium-sized | NA | TGTGCCAGCGGACTGGGCCAAACGACCAATGAGCAGTTCTTC | CASGLGQTTNEQFF
TRBJ1-2 | TRBV19 | NA | TRBD1 | TGTGCCAGTACCGTAGGGACAGGGAACGGCTACACCTTC | CASTVGTGNGYTF
TRBJ2-2 | TRBV6-4 | few | TRBD1 | TGTGCCAGCAAACCGGGACAGGGGGCGTCCGGGGAGCTGTTTTTT | CASKPGQGASGELFF
TRBJ2-4 | TRBV5-1 | once | TRBD2 | TGCGCCAGCAGAGCGACTAGCGGGGGAAACATTCAGTACTTC | CASRATSGGNIQYF
TRBJ1-1 | TRBV5-6 | once | NA | TGTGCCAGCAGCCGGACAGAAACTGAAGCTTTCTTT | CASSRTETEAFF
TRBJ1-6 | TRBV19 | NA | NA | TGTGCCAGTTCCAGGGAGGTTAATTCACCCCTCCACTTT | CASSREVNSPLHF
TRBJ2-1 | TRBV6-5 | NA | NA | TGTGCCAGCATTCCGAGGACGGCCTCCTACAATGAGCAGTTCTTC | CASIPRTASYNEQFF
TRBJ1-6 | TRBV10-3 | few | NA | TGTGCCATCAGGTCGCGAGACAGCGATAATTCACCCCTCCACTTT | CAIRSRDSDNSPLHF
TRBJ2-2 | TRBV29-1 | NA | TRBD2 | TGCAGCGGAGGGACTAGCGGGATTGGCGGGGAGCTGTTTTTT | CSGGTSGIGGELFF
TRBJ2-5 | TRBV5-1 | NA | NA | TGCGCCAGCATCGGCTGGGCGCGGGAGACCCAGTACTTC | CASIGWARETQYF
TRBJ2-3 | TRBV6-4 | few | NA | TGTGCCAGCAGTTCCCTAGTGGGAGATACGCAGTATTTT | CASSSLVGDTQYF
TRBJ1-1 | TRBV18 | NA | NA | TGTGCCAGCTCTCCGGACCCGGGAGGTATCACTGAAGCTTTCTTT | CASSPDPGGITEAFF
TRBJ2-5 | TRBV11-1 | NA | NA | TGTGCCAGCAGCTTAGATGGCAGGACGACCCAGTACTTC | CASSLDGRTTQYF
TRBJ2-1 | TRBV7-6 | once | NA | TGTGCCAGCAGCTTAGAGGCTAGTGGGAGTGGGTCAGAGAATGAGCAGTTCTTC | CASSLEASGSGSENEQFF
TRBJ2-1 | TRBV7-7 | NA | NA | TGTGCCAGCAGCTTAGCGGTAAACGGGTACAATGAGCAGTTCTTC | CASSLAVNGYNEQFF
TRBJ2-3 | TRBV11-2 | NA | TRBD1 | TGTGCCAGCAGCTTAAGACAGGGGGCGGCCGATACGCAGTATTTT | CASSLRQGAADTQYF
TRBJ1-3 | TRBV21-1 | NA | NA | TGTGCCAGCAGCACCGACAGGTCCTCTGGAAACACCATATATTTT | CASSTDRSSGNTIYF
TRBJ1-6 | TRBV5-1 | NA | TRBD1 | TGCGCCAGCAGCTTCGACGGGACAGGGGTGGGACCCCTCCACTTT | CASSFDGTGVGPLHF
TRBJ1-6 | TRBV7-9 | few | NA | TGTGCCAGCAGCTTAGAGACAGGACTCTATAATTCACCCCTCCACTTT | CASSLETGLYNSPLHF
TRBJ2-1 | TRBV6-4 | NA | TRBD1 | TGTGCCAGCAGTGATTCCATGGACAGGGGGAATGAGCAGTTCTTC | CASSDSMDRGNEQFF